The 29 T cell receptor beta chains below all came from one sample that was sequenced in a study of T cells after yellow fever vaccination. TCRdb re-called the 5' RACE reads with MiXCR, one entry per CDR3 protein. The sample carries around 15,000 distinct CDR3 sequences, roughly 3.7% recorded once. Sequencing was performed on PBMCs, either bulk or a sorted T-cell subset (CD4+, CD8+, memory, or dextramer-sorted; not recorded which), taken 15 days after the yellow fever booster vaccination. These receptors were taken from a man aged 25-45 years who received the YFV17D yellow fever vaccine.

This clonotype was observed a few times. The rearrangement joins TRBV20-1 to TRBJ2-5; 11 nucleotides align to TRBD2. V lost 3 bases and J lost 3; bases outside the gene matches: 3. Germline CDR1 and CDR2: DFQATT and SNEGSKA (reference sequence). The CDR3 runs 14 residues. Here the CDR3 DNA reads TGCAGTGCTAGGGGACTAGCGGAGGAAGAGACCCAGTACTTC. Its translation: CSARGLAEEETQYF.

This clonotype was recorded many times. V is TRBV9 and J is TRBJ2-3; D is ambiguous. This CDR3 region has 13 residues. CDR1 and CDR2 from the germline V gene are SGDLS and YYNGEE. With 0 bases removed from V and 2 bases from J, the gap between germline ends came to 4 bases. CDR3 in amino acids: CASSVDATDTQYF. As DNA, the CDR3 is TGTGCCAGCAGCGTAGACGCCACAGATACGCAGTATTTT.

This clonotype was seen only a few times. The gene calls are TRBV5-1 and TRBJ1-5; D unresolved. V was trimmed by 3 bases and J by 4 bases, leaving 8 bases between them. Germline loops: CDR1 SGHRS, CDR2 YFSETQ. This CDR3 comprises 13 residues. CDR3 in amino acids: CASSYEANQPQHF. The CDR3 nucleotides are TGCGCCAGCAGCTACGAAGCTAATCAGCCCCAGCATTTT.

In this sample, this clonotype turned up many times. V usage is TRBV2 and J usage is TRBJ2-3; TRBD1 aligns across 10 bases. With V trimmed by 1 base and J by 5 bases, 3 bases remained unmatched. Per the germline V gene, CDR1 is SNHLY and CDR2 is FYNNEI. The CDR3 is 15 amino acids. In nucleotides, the CDR3 is TGTGCCAGCAGTGAAGGGGGGACAGGGGAAGATACGCAGTATTTT. Its protein product is CASSEGGTGEDTQYF.

This clonotype has ten or more counts. This sequence joins TRBV5-1 and TRBJ2-1, with 9 bases that match TRBD1. Germline V gene sequence: CDR1 SGHRS, CDR2 YFSETQ. The J segment lost 5 bases and the V segment lost 7 bases, leaving 7 bases of the junction unmatched. CDR3 length: 14 amino acids. CDR3 in amino acids: CASARQGDNNEQFF. Written as DNA, the CDR3 is TGCGCCAGCGCGAGACAGGGGGATAACAATGAGCAGTTCTTC.

This clonotype was seen repeatedly, ten times or more. This sequence joins TRBV10-3 and TRBJ2-3, with TRBD2 as a possible D gene (5 bases). V lost 4 bases, J lost 0 bases, and 11 bases lay in between. Germline assignment: CDR1 ENHRY and CDR2 SYGVKD. CDR3 length: 15 amino acids. DNA of the CDR3: TGTGCCATCAGTGCCGCGGGCTTTAGCACAGATACGCAGTATTTT. Protein sequence: CAISAAGFSTDTQYF.

The sample holds many counts of this clonotype. This sequence joins TRBV10-3 and TRBJ2-3; no reliable D call. CDR1 ENHRY and CDR2 SYGVKD come from the germline V gene. CDR3 length equals 13 residues. The V end was cut by 2 bases, the J end by 2 bases, with 5 bases between. The CDR3 sequence is CAISELVTDTQYF. The CDR3 DNA reads TGTGCCATCAGTGAGCTGGTCACAGATACGCAGTATTTT.

There are many counts of this clonotype. This rearrangement joins TRBV7-2 to TRBJ2-7, with D uncertain. V lost 1 base and J lost 6, with 13 bases in between. The V gene's germline CDR1 is SGHTA and CDR2 FQGNSA. CDR3 length: 14 residues. The CDR3 loop is CASSLGSLAVEQYF. The CDR3 DNA reads TGTGCCAGCAGCTTAGGCTCATTGGCCGTCGAGCAGTACTTC.

The genes are TRBV12-5 and TRBJ1-4; D call uncertain. Germline V gives CDR1 LGHNT, CDR2 FRNRAP. The CDR3 is made up of 16 amino acids. CDR3 residues: CASPRNLGATNEKLFF. The CDR3 coding sequence is TGTGCCAGTCCTCGAAATTTGGGCGCAACTAATGAAAAACTGTTTTTT.

At least ten counts were recorded for this clonotype. The rearrangement joins TRBV12-3 or TRBV12-4 to TRBJ1-1; 9 nucleotides align to TRBD1. This CDR3 region has 14 residues. V was pared by 7 bases and J by 6 bases, with 9 bases of the junction left unmatched. In nucleotides, the CDR3 is TGTGCCAGCAATCTGCGGGACAGGGACCCTGAAGCTTTCTTT. Protein sequence: CASNLRDRDPEAFF.

This clonotype was counted at least ten times. The chain links TRBV12-3 or TRBV12-4 to TRBJ2-5; TRBD2 agrees at 12 bases. Losses at the gene ends were 9 bases for V and 1 base for J; bases not matched to a gene: 6. This CDR3 has 15 residues. Here the CDR3 reads CASGSLAGGQETQYF. As DNA, the CDR3 is TGTGCCAGTGGCTCACTAGCGGGAGGCCAAGAGACCCAGTACTTC.

Many counts were recorded for this clonotype. This sequence joins TRBV19 and TRBJ1-5, with 7 bases that match TRBD1. Germline V lookup: CDR1 LNHDA, CDR2 SQIVND (reference sequence). V lost 3 bases and J lost 7; bases outside the gene matches: 3. The CDR3 is 13 residues long. As DNA, the CDR3 is TGTGCCAGTAGTATCCCAGGGGGGCAGCCCCAGCATTTT. Translated: CASSIPGGQPQHF.

This clonotype was seen at least ten times. The chain is built from TRBV7-8 and TRBJ1-4, with 7 positions matching TRBD1. The germline V gene has CDR1 SGHVS and CDR2 FQNEAQ. V was pared by 5 bases and J by 7 bases, with 7 bases of the junction left unmatched. The CDR3 sequence is 14 residues long. CDR3 sequence: CASSLDRVGEKLFF. CDR3 DNA sequence: TGTGCCAGCAGCCTCGACAGGGTGGGTGAAAAACTGTTTTTT.

This clonotype was recorded many times. The chain carries TRBV4-3 and TRBJ2-2; the match to TRBD2 covers 7 bases. The CDR3 has 17 residues. The germline V gene has CDR1 LGHNA and CDR2 YSLEER. The J segment lost 3 bases and the V segment lost 3 bases, leaving 10 bases of the junction unmatched. CDR3 sequence (DNA): TGCGCCAGCAGCCAGATTGCGGGAGCAGCTGACACCGGGGAGCTGTTTTTT. This codes for CASSQIAGAADTGELFF.

This clonotype appeared many times. The J gene is TRBJ1-1, the V gene TRBV6-5; D gene ambiguous. Trimming left V 3 bases short and J 0 bases short, with 5 bases between. CDR3 length: 13 residues. From germline, CDR1 is MNHEY and CDR2 SVGAGI. The DNA of the CDR3 is TGTGCCAGCAGTTATTTGGTGAACACTGAAGCTTTCTTT. Translation: CASSYLVNTEAFF.

This clonotype was recorded many times. This rearrangement joins TRBV12-3 or TRBV12-4 to TRBJ2-2; D is possibly TRBD2 (5 bases). Trimming stripped 8 bases from V and 1 base from J, with 11 bases between. CDR3 length equals 14 residues. DNA of the CDR3: TGTGCCAGCCGCCCGGCGGGGAACACCGGGGAGCTGTTTTTT. Protein product: CASRPAGNTGELFF.

This clonotype was observed many times. CDR3 nucleotide sequence: TGCGCCAGCAGCCAACCGGGACCGAACACCGGGGAGCTGTTTTTT. Translated: CASSQPGPNTGELFF. This rearrangement joins TRBV4-3 to TRBJ2-2; D possibly matches TRBD1 or TRBD2 (5 bases each). CDR3 length equals 15 residues. Germline values: CDR1 LGHNA, CDR2 YSLEER. Trimming took 2 bases from V and 0 from J, leaving 7 bases between them.

This clonotype has a count of ten or more. The rearrangement uses TRBV5-1 and TRBJ2-5; D tentatively fits TRBD1 or TRBD2 (5 bases each). This CDR3 is built from 14 residues. V lost 4 bases to trimming and J lost 5 bases, with 15 bases between them. The V gene's germline CDR1 is SGHRS and CDR2 YFSETQ. DNA for the CDR3: TGCGCCAGCAGCCCTACGAGGGGCGAGGAGACCCAGTACTTC. Translating it yields CASSPTRGEETQYF.

This clonotype was recorded many times. The rearrangement uses TRBV27 and TRBJ2-1; perhaps D is TRBD1 or TRBD2 (5 bases each). V was pared by 5 bases and J by 2 bases, with 10 bases between. CDR3 size: 14 residues. Germline-derived CDR1 and CDR2 are MNHEY and SMNVEV (reference sequence). CDR3 sequence (DNA): TGTGCCAGCAGTGGGGGTGGGGCCTACAATGAGCAGTTCTTC. Amino acid sequence: CASSGGGAYNEQFF.

This clonotype showed up many times. The chain combines TRBV20-1 with TRBJ2-5, with 8 bases aligning to TRBD2. Germline trimming cut 6 bases from V and 2 bases from J; bases unmatched to any gene: 8. Per germline, CDR1 DFQATT and CDR2 SNEGSKA (reference sequence). This CDR3 contains 14 residues. The CDR3 DNA reads TGCAGTGCCAACAGCGGGAGTAGTCAAGAGACCCAGTACTTC. Protein product: CSANSGSSQETQYF.

This clonotype was recorded at least ten times. This chain links TRBV20-1 with TRBJ1-6; 8 bases line up with TRBD1. Germline assignment: CDR1 DFQATT and CDR2 SNEGSKA (reference sequence). The ends lost 6 bases at V and 10 bases at J; junction bases unmatched: 8. This CDR3 comprises 13 residues. CDR3 DNA sequence: TGCAGTGCATCAGGGGGCGCGGGCTCACCCCTCCACTTT. Encoded protein: CSASGGAGSPLHF.

Many counts were recorded for this clonotype. This chain connects TRBV30 to TRBJ1-2, with D possibly matching TRBD1 (6 bases). Germline V gene data show CDR1 as GTSNPN and CDR2 as SVGIG (reference sequence). V gave up 8 bases and J gave up 8 bases, with 15 bases separating them. CDR3 size: 11 residues. The CDR3 DNA sequence: TGTGCCGGCCTAGGGGGTCCCGGCTACACCTTC. Its translation is CAGLGGPGYTF. The full variable domain, in which reference TRBV30 and TRBJ1-2 provide the parts outside the CDR3, is SQTIHQWPATLVQPVGSPLSLECTVEGTSNPNLYWYRQAAGRGLQLLFYSVGIGQISSEVPQNLSASRPQDRQFILSSKKLLLSDSGFYLCAGLGGPGYTFGSGTRLTVV.

This clonotype showed up many times. This sequence joins TRBV6-2 or TRBV6-3 and TRBJ2-1; 9 nucleotides line up with TRBD2. The CDR3 extends over 13 amino acids. Trimming cost V 4 bases and J 6 bases; bases outside gene matches: 1. The germline V gene has CDR1 MNHEY and CDR2 SVGEGT. Written as DNA, the CDR3 is TGTGCCAGCAGTTTACTAGCGGGCAATGAGCAGTTCTTC. It yields the protein CASSLLAGNEQFF.

This clonotype was seen at least ten times. This sequence joins TRBV20-1 and TRBJ2-2; 8 positions match TRBD2. The junction had 8 bases not matched to a gene; V was cut back by 6 bases and J by 5 bases. The CDR3 is made up of 14 amino acids. Germline V gives CDR1 DFQATT, CDR2 SNEGSKA (reference sequence). The CDR3 sequence is CSATTGRVTGELFF. CDR3 coding DNA: TGCAGTGCCACCACCGGGAGGGTTACCGGGGAGCTGTTTTTT.

This clonotype was observed at least ten times. This rearrangement joins TRBV6-5 to TRBJ2-7; D is tentatively TRBD1 or TRBD2 (5 bases each). This CDR3 is 15 amino acids long. CDR1 is MNHEY and CDR2 is SVGAGI in the germline V gene. The V gene lost 4 bases and the J gene lost 4 bases, with 17 bases spanning the gap. The CDR3 nucleotides are TGTGCCAGCAGTTGGAACTCCGGGACGATGTACGAGCAGTACTTC. This gives the protein CASSWNSGTMYEQYF.

This clonotype came up many times. V is TRBV6-2 or TRBV6-3 and J is TRBJ1-3; no clear D. Germline V gives CDR1 MNHEY, CDR2 SVGEGT. The germline V and J ends were trimmed by 2 bases and 0 bases, with 8 bases remaining between them. The CDR3 has 15 residues. CDR3 in amino acids: CASSYRRSSGNTIYF. The CDR3, as DNA: TGTGCCAGCAGTTACAGGAGGAGCTCTGGAAACACCATATATTTT.

V and J are TRBV5-6 and TRBJ2-7; D unclear. Trimming took off 8 bases at V and 1 base at J, with 16 bases between the two ends. The CDR3 consists of 14 residues. The germline V gene has CDR1 SGHDT and CDR2 YYEEEE. This chain's CDR3 is CARSPGPPSYEQYF. CDR3 nucleotide sequence: TGTGCCAGGAGCCCCGGACCCCCTTCCTACGAGCAGTACTTC.

At least ten counts were recorded for this clonotype. J is TRBJ2-1 and V is TRBV20-1, with unresolved D. The V end lost 0 bases, the J end lost 4 bases, and 10 bases lay between the germline ends. Germline-derived CDR1 and CDR2 are DFQATT and SNEGSKA (reference sequence). The length of the CDR3 is 14 residues. CDR3 sequence: CSAREGGIYNEQFF. The CDR3 region has the DNA TGCAGTGCTAGAGAAGGCGGAATATACAATGAGCAGTTCTTC.

Many counts were recorded for this clonotype. This chain connects TRBV5-5 to TRBJ1-2; weak D call: TRBD1 (6 bases). CDR3 length equals 15 residues. The V gene lost 5 bases and the J gene lost 6 bases, with 20 bases spanning the gap. Germline lookup yields CDR1 SGHKS and CDR2 YYEKEE (reference sequence). As DNA, the CDR3 is TGTGCCAGCAGACGATCAAGGCAGGGGATGGATGGCTACACCTTC. Amino acids: CASRRSRQGMDGYTF.